This TCR beta chain was sequenced during a study of blood T cell repertoires in COVID-19. Study background: PBMCs, B-cell-depleted T cells, or T cells were the source of the cDNA or gDNA that made up the material.

CDR1 and CDR2 (germline): MGHDK, SYGVNS. V gave up 3 bases and J gave up 1 base, with 6 bases separating them. The CDR3 totals 13 residues. The method was immunoSEQ multiplex PCR; TCRdb's version includes in-frame clones alone and lacks a portion of them. The sample shows about 45,000 clones, nearly 70% of them seen only once. This clone was counted many times. The sequence came from an elderly man with acute or convalescent COVID-19. The chain is built from TRBV25-1 and TRBJ1-1; D perhaps matches TRBD1 (6 bases). The specimen sequenced was peripheral blood. This CDR3 is CASSDRGNTEAFF. For the CDR3, the DNA is TGTGCCAGCAGTGACAGGGGGAACACTGAAGCTTTCTTT.